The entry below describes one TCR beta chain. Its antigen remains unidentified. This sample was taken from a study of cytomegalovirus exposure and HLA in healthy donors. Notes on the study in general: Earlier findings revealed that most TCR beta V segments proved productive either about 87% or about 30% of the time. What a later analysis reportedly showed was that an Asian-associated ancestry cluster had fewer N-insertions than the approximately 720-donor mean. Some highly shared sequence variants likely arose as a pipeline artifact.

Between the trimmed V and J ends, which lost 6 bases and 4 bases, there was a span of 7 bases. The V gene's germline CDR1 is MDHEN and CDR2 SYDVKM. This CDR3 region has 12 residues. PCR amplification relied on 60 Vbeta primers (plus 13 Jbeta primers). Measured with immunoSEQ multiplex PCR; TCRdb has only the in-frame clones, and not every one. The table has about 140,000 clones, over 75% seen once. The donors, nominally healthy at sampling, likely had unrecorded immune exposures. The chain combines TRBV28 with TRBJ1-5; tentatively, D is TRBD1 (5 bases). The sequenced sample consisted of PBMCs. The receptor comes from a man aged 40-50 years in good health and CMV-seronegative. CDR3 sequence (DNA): TGTGCCAGCAGAGGACAAAATCAGCCCCAGCATTTT. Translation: CASRGQNQPQHF. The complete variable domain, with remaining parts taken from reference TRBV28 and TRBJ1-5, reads DVKVTQSSRYLVKRTGEKVFLECVQDMDHENMFWYRQDPGLGLRLIYFSYDVKMKEKGDIPEGYSVSREKKERFSLILESASTNQTSMYLCASRGQNQPQHFGDGTRLSIL.